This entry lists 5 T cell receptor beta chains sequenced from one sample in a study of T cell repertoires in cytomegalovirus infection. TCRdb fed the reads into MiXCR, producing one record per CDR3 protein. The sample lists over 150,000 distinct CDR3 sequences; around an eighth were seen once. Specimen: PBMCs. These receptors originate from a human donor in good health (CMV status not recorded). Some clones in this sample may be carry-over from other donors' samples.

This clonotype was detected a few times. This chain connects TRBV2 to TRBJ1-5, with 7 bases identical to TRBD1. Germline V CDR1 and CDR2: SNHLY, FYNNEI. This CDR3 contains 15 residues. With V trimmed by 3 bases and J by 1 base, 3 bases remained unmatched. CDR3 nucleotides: TGTGCCAGCAGTGAGGGCAGGGGGAGCAATCAGCCCCAGCATTTT. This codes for CASSEGRGSNQPQHF.

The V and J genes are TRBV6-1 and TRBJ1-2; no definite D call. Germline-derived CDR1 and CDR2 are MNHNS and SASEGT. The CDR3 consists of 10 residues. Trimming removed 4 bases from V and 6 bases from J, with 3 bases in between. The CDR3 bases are TGTGCCAGCAGTGGGAATGGCTACACCTTC. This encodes CASSGNGYTF.

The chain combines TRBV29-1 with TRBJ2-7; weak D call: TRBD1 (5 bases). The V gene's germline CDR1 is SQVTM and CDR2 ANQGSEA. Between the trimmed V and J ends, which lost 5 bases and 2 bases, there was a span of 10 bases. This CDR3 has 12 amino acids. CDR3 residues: CSVTTGAYEQYF. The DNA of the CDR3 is TGCAGCGTTACAACAGGCGCCTACGAGCAGTACTTC.

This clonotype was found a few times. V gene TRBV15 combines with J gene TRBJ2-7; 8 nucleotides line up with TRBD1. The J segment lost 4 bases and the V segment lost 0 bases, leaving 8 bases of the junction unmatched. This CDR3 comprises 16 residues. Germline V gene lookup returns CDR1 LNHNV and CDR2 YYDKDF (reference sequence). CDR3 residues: CATSRDLSGGAYEQYF. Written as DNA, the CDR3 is TGTGCCACCAGCAGAGATCTTTCAGGGGGCGCTTACGAGCAGTACTTC.

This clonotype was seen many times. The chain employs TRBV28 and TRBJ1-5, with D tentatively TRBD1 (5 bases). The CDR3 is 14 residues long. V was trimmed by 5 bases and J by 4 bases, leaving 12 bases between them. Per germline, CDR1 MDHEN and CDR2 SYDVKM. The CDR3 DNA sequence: TGTGCCAGCAGTCATCAGGACAAGAATCAGCCCCAGCATTTT. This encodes CASSHQDKNQPQHF.